The present T cell receptor beta chain was sequenced within a study of T-cell memory formation after mild COVID-19. The CDR3 has 16 amino acids. Trimming removed 1 base from V and 0 bases from J; junction bases left unmatched: 5. Germline loops: CDR1 SGHRS, CDR2 YFSETQ. Each CDR3 protein is one row after TCRdb ran MiXCR on the 5' RACE reads. The data hold roughly 310,000 distinct CDR3 sequences, with 15% to 20% observed a single time. General study results and limits: Within pre-infection memory, some responding clones were found, suggesting cross-reactive memory joined. A second wave expanding day 15 to 37 was CD4+-biased; contracting clones were balanced.

This clonotype was observed a handful of times. Its target is not known. The TCR originated in a man between 18 and 35 years old who had mild COVID-19 (a few samples of this study predate the infection). Cell type and time point are not known. This chain connects TRBV5-1 to TRBJ2-3; 7 positions agree with TRBD1. Sequenced material: PBMCs or a T cell subset sorted from them (not recorded which). CDR3 region: CASSLSPTGSTDTQYF. CDR3 sequence (DNA): TGCGCCAGCAGCTTGTCCCCGACAGGGAGCACAGATACGCAGTATTTT.